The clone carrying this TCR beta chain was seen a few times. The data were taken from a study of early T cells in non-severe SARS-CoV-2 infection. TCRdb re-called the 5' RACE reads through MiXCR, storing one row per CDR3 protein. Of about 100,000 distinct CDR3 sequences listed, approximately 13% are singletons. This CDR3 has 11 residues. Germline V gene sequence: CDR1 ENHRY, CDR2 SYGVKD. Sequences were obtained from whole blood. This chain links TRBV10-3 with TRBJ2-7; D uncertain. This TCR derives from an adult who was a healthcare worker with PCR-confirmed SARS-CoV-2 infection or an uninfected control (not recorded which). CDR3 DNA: TGTGCTTCCGGGTTCCTCTACGAGCAGTACTTC. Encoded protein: CASGFLYEQYF.